This T cell receptor beta chain was sequenced in a study of cytomegalovirus exposure and HLA in healthy donors. CDR1 and CDR2 from the germline V gene are MNHNY and SVGAGI (reference sequence). The V and J ends lost 2 bases and 5 bases, in that order; junction bases with no gene match: 4. The CDR3 runs to 14 residues. The PCR employed 60 Vbeta primers together with 13 Jbeta primers. The protocol was immunoSEQ multiplex PCR, while the TCRdb copy is restricted to in-frame clones and leaves out a portion. Altogether 95,000 to 100,000 clones are present, 65% to 80% being singletons, with the ten largest covering approximately 2%.

The source material was PBMCs. The clonotype was recovered from a woman in her 40s in good health and CMV-seronegative. This sequence joins TRBV6-6 and TRBJ1-1; 8 bases are shared with TRBD1. CDR3 in DNA: TGTGCCAGCAGTTACCAGACAGGGGTAACTGAAGCTTTCTTT. The encoded protein is CASSYQTGVTEAFF.